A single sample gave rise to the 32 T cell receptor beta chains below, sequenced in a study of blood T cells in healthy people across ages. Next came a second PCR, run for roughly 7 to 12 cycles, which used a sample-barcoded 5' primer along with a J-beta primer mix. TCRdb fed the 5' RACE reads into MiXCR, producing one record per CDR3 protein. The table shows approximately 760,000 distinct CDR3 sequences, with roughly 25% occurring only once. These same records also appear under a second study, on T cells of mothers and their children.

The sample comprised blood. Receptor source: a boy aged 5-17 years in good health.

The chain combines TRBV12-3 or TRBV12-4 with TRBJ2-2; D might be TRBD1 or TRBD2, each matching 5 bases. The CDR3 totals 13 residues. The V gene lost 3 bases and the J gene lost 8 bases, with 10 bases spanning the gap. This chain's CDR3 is CASSLTGRGELFF. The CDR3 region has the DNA TGTGCCAGCAGTTTGACGGGGCGAGGGGAGCTGTTTTTT.

The CDR3: CASSLVPGQEPYEQYF. CDR3 in DNA: TGTGCCAGCAGTCTGGTGCCGGGACAGGAGCCCTACGAGCAGTACTTC. The chain is built from TRBV7-9 and TRBJ2-7, with 8 positions matching TRBD1. The length of the CDR3 is 16 residues. Germline CDR1 is SEHNR and CDR2 is FQNEAQ (reference sequence). Unmatched junction bases numbered 12, after V lost 6 bases and J lost 2 bases. The variable domain in full, completed from reference TRBV7-9 and TRBJ2-7, reads DTGVSQNPRHKITKRGQNVTFRCDPISEHNRLYWYRQTLGQGPEFLTYFQNEAQLEKSRLLSDRFSAERPKGSFSTLEIQRTEQGDSAMYLCASSLVPGQEPYEQYFGPGTRLTVT.

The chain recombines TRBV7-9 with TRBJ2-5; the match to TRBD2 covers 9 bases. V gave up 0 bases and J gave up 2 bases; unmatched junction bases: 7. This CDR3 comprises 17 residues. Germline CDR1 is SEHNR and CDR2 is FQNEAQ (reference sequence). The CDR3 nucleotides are TGTGCCAGCAGCTTAGCCCTAGCGGGGTTTGGTCAAGAGACCCAGTACTTC. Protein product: CASSLALAGFGQETQYF.

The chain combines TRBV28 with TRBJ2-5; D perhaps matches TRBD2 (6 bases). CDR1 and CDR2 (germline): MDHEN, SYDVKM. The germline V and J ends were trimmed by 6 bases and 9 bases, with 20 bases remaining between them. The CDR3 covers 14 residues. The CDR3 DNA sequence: TGTGCCAGCAGCCCTATGTGGGAGGTTCCAGCCCAGTACTTC. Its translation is CASSPMWEVPAQYF. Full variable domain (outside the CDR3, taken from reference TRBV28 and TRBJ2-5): DVKVTQSSRYLVKRTGEKVFLECVQDMDHENMFWYRQDPGLGLRLIYFSYDVKMKEKGDIPEGYSVSREKKERFSLILESASTNQTSMYLCASSPMWEVPAQYFGPGTRLLVL.

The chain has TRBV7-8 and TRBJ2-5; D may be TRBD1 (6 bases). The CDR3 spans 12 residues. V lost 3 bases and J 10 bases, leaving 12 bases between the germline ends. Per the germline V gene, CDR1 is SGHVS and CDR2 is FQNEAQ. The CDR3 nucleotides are TGTGCCAGCAGCTTGCTTCAAGGGGGCCAGTACTTC. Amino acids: CASSLLQGGQYF.

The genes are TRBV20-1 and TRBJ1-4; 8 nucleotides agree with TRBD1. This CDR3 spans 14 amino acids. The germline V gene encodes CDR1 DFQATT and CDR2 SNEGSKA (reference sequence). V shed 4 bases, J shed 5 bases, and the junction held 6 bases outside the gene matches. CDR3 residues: CSATSDRENEKLFF. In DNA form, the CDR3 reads TGCAGTGCTACCTCGGACAGGGAAAATGAAAAACTGTTTTTT.

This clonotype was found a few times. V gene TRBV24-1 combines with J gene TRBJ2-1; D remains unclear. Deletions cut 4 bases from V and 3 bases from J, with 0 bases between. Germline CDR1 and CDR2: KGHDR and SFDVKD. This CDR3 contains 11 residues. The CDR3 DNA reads TGTGCCACCAGTGACTACAATGAGCAGTTCTTC. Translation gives CATSDYNEQFF.

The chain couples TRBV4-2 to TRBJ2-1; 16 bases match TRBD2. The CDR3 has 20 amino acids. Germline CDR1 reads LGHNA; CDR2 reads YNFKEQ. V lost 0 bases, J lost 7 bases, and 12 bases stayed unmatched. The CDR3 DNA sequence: TGTGCCAGCAGCCAAGATCCGGGACTAGCGGGGGGGCTTTTATCGAATGAGCAGTTCTTC. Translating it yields CASSQDPGLAGGLLSNEQFF.

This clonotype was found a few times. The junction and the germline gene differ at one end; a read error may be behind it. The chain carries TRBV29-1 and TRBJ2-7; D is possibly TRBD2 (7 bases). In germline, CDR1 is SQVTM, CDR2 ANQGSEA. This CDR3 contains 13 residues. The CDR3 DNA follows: TGCAGCGTTGAACAAGGGGGGGACGCCGGTGTGGACTTC. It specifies CSVEQGGDAGVDF.

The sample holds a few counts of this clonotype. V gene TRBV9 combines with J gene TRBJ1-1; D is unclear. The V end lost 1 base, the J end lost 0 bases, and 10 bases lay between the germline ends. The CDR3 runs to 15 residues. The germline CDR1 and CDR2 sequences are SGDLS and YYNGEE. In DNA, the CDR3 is TGTGCCAGCAGCGTAACGACAAGGATGAACACTGAAGCTTTCTTT. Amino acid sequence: CASSVTTRMNTEAFF.

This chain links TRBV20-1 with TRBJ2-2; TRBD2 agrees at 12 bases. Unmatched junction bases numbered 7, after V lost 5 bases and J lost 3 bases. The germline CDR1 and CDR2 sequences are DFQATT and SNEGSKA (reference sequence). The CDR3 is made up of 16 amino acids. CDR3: CSALPGLAGYTGELFF. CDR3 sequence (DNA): TGCAGTGCTTTACCCGGACTAGCGGGATACACCGGGGAGCTGTTTTTT.

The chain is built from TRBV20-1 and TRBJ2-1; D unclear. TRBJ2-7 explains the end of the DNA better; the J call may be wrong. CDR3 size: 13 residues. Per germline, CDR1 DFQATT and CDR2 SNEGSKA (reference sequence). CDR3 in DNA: TGCAGTGCTAGAGACTCGGTCTCCTACGAGCAGTACTTC. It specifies CSARDSVSYEQYF.

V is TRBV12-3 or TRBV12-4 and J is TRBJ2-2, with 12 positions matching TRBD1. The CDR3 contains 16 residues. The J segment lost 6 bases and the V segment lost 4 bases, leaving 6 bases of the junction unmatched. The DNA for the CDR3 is TGTGCCAGCAGTTCCCGGGACAGGGGGCGTTCCGGGGAGCTGTTTTTT. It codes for CASSSRDRGRSGELFF.

CDR3 sequence: CSVKPGLGNYEQYF. In nucleotides, the CDR3 is TGCAGCGTGAAGCCGGGACTAGGGAACTACGAGCAGTACTTC. The J gene is TRBJ2-7, the V gene TRBV29-1; 8 nucleotides align to TRBD2. With V trimmed by 6 bases and J by 3 bases, 10 bases remained unmatched. In germline, CDR1 is SQVTM, CDR2 ANQGSEA. The CDR3 length is 14 residues.

The CDR3 DNA reads as TGTGCCAGCAGTCGCTGGGGGTACCCCTACGAGCAGTACTTC. Residues: CASSRWGYPYEQYF. This chain joins TRBV12-3 or TRBV12-4 and TRBJ2-7; TRBD1 or TRBD2 may be the D gene (5 bases each). The CDR3 consists of 14 residues. Between the trimmed V and J ends, which lost 5 bases and 2 bases, there was a span of 13 bases.

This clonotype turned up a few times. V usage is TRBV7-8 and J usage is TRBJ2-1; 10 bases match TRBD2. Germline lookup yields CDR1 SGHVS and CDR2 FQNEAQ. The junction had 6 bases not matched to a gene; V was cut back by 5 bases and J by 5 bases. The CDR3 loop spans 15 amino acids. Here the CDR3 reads CASSIPSGSHNEQFF. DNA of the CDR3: TGTGCCAGCAGCATCCCTAGCGGGAGTCACAATGAGCAGTTCTTC.

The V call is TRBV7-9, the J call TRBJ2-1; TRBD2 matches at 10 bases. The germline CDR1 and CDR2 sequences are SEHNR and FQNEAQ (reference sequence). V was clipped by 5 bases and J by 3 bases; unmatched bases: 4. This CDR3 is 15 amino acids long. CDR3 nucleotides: TGTGCCAGCAGCGGAGGACTAGCGGTCTACAATGAGCAGTTCTTC. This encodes CASSGGLAVYNEQFF.

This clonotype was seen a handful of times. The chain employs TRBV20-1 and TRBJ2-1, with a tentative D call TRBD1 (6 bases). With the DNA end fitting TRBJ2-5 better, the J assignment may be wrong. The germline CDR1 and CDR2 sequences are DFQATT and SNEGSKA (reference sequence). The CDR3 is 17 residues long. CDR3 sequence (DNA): TGCAGTGCTAGGGGCGAAACAGGGTCTCTCCTTGGGGGGACCCAGTACTTC. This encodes CSARGETGSLLGGTQYF.

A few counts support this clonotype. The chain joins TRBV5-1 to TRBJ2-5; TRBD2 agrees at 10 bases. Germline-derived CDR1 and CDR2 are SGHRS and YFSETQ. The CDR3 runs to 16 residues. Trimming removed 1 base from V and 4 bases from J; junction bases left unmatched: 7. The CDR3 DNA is TGCGCCAGCAGCTTGAAAGCTAGCGGGAGCGCAGAGACCCAGTACTTC. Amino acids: CASSLKASGSAETQYF.

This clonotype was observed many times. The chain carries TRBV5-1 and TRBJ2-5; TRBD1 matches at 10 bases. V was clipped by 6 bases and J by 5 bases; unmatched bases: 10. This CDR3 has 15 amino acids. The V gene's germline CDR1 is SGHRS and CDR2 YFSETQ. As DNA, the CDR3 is TGCGCCAGCAACCTAGACAGGGGGCTGGGGGAGACCCAGTACTTC. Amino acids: CASNLDRGLGETQYF.

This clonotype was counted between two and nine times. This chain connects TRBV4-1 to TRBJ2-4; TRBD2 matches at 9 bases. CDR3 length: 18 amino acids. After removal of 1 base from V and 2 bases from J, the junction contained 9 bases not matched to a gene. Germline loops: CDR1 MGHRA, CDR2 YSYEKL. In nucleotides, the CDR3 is TGCGCCAGCAGCCAAGGAGGGCTAGCGGGGAAATCCAAAAACATTCAGTACTTC. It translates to CASSQGGLAGKSKNIQYF.

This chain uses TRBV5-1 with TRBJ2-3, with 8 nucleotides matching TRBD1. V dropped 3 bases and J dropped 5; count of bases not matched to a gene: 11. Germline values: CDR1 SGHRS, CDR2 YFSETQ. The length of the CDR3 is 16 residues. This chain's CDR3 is CASSSFRQGMGDTQYF. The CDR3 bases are TGCGCCAGCAGCTCGTTTCGACAGGGGATGGGAGATACGCAGTATTTT.

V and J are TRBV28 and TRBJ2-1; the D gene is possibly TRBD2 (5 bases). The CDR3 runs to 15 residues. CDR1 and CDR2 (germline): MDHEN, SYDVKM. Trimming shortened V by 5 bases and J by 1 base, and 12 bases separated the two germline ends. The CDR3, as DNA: TGTGCCAGCAGTCCCCAACTAGGATCCTACAATGAGCAGTTCTTC. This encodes CASSPQLGSYNEQFF.

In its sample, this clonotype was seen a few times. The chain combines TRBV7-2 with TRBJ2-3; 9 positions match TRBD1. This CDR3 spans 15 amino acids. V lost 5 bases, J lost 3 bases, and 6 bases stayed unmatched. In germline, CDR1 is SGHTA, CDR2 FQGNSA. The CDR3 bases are TGTGCCAGCAGCGAGGATGGGACAGGGACAGATACGCAGTATTTT. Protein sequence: CASSEDGTGTDTQYF.

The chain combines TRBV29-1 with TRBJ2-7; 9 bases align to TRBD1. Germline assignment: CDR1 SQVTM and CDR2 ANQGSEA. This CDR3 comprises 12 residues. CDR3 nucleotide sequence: TGCAGTGTCGGACAGGGGAGTGGGGAGCAGTACTTC. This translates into CSVGQGSGEQYF.

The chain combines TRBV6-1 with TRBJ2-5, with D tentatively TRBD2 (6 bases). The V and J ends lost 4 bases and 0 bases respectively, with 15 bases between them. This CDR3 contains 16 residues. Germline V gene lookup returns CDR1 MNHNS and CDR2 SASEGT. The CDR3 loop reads CASSASSVSYQETQYF. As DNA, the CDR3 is TGTGCCAGCAGTGCTTCTAGCGTATCGTACCAAGAGACCCAGTACTTC.

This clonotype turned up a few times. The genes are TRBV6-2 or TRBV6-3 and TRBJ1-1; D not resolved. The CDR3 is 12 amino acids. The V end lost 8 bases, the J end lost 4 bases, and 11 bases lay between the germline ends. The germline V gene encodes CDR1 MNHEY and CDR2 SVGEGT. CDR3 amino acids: CASALGSTEAFF. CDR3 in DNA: TGTGCCAGCGCCCTCGGGAGCACTGAAGCTTTCTTT.

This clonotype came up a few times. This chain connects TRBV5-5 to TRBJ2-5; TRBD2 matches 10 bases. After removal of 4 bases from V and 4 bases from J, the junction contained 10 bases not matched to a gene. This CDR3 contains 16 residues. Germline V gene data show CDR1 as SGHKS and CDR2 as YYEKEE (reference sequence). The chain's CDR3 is CASSHPASGSIETQYF. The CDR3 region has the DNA TGTGCCAGCAGCCACCCAGCTAGCGGGAGTATAGAGACCCAGTACTTC.

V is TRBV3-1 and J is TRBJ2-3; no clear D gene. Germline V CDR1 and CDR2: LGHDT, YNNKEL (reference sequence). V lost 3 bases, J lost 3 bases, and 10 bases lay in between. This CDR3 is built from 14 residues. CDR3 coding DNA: TGTGCCAGCAGCCAGGGTCCTAAAACAGATACGCAGTATTTT. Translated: CASSQGPKTDTQYF.

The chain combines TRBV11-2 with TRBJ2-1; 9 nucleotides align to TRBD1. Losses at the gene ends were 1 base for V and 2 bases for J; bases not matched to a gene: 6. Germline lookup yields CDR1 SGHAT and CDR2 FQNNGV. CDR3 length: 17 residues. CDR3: CASSLGKQGAPYNEQFF. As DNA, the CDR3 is TGTGCCAGCAGCTTAGGGAAACAGGGGGCCCCCTACAATGAGCAGTTCTTC.

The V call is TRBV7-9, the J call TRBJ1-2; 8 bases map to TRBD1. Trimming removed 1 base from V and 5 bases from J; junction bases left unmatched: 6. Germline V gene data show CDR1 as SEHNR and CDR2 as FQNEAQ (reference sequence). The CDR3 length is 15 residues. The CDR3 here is CASSLEGTGGYGYTF. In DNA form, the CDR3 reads TGTGCCAGCAGCTTAGAGGGGACAGGCGGATATGGCTACACCTTC.

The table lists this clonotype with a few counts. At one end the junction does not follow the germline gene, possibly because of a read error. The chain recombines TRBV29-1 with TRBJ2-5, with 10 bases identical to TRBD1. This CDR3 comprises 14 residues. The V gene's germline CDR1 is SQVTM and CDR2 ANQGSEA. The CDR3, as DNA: TGCAGCGTTCTCGACAGGGGGCGAGGAGAGACCCAGTACTTT. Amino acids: CSVLDRGRGETQYF.